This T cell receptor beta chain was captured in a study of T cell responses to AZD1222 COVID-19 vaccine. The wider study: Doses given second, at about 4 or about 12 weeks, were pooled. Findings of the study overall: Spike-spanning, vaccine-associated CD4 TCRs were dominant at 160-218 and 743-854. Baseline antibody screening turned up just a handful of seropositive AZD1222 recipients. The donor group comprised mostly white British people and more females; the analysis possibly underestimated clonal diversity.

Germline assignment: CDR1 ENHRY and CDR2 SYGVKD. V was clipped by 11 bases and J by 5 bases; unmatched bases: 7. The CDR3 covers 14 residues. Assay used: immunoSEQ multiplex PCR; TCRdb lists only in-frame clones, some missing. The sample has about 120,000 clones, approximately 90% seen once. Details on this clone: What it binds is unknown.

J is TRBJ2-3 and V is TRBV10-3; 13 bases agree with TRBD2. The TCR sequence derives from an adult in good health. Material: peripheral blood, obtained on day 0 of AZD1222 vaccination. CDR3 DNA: TGTGCCGGGACTAGCGGGGCGTCGGGAGATACGCAGTATTTT. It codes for CAGTSGASGDTQYF.